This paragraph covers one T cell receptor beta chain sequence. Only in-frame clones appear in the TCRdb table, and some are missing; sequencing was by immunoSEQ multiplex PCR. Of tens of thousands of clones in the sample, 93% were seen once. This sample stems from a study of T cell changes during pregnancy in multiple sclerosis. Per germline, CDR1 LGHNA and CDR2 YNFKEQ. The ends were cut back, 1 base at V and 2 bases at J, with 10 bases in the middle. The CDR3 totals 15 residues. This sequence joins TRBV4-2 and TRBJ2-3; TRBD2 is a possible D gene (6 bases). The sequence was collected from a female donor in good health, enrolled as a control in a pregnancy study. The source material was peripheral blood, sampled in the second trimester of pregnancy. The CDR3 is CASSQGGASTDTQYF. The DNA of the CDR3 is TGTGCCAGCAGCCAAGGCGGGGCCTCCACAGATACGCAGTATTTT.